The 2 T cell receptor beta chains presented below share a single source sample, sequenced in a study of beta chain features in type 1 diabetes. Expressed TCRB transcripts were sequenced after all isolated RNA was converted to cDNA. Measured with immunoSEQ multiplex PCR; TCRdb has only the in-frame clones, and not every one. This repertoire shows about 240,000 clones, over 11% found once; its top ten account for 0.015% to 0.02%. General observations from the study: A moderate, significant TCRB CDR3 shortening appeared in type 1 diabetes across four CD4+ subsets.

Antigens of these TCRs are unknown. Specimen: naive CD4+ T cells from blood. The receptors shown here come from a man younger than 45 with type 1 diabetes.

The CDR3: CASSNRQVWTEAFF. The CDR3 region has the DNA TGTGCCAGCAGCAATAGACAGGTATGGACTGAAGCTTTCTTT. The J gene is TRBJ1-1, the V gene TRBV6-5; a weak D match, TRBD1 (6 bases). CDR3 length: 14 residues. V gave up 6 bases and J gave up 5 bases, with 16 bases separating them. Germline CDR1 is MNHEY and CDR2 is SVGAGI.

The chain joins TRBV23-1 to TRBJ2-7; TRBD2 matches 12 bases. TRBV23-1 is classed as an ORF, of uncertain function. Germline trimming cut 10 bases from V and 1 base from J; bases unmatched to any gene: 11. This CDR3 region has 16 residues. The CDR3 region has the DNA TGCGCCAACTCCTCTAGCGGGAGGGCCGTTTCCTACGAGCAGTACTTC. Its translation is CANSSSGRAVSYEQYF.